The 9 T cell receptor beta chains listed next were all sequenced from one sample in a study of blood T cell repertoires in COVID-19. Sequencing used immunoSEQ multiplex PCR; TCRdb keeps in-frame clones, though not all of them. The sample yields over 45,000 clones, 65% to 80% seen once. Sequencing was carried out using peripheral blood. These TCRs come from a human donor with active or convalescent COVID-19. The donor label of this sample is uncertain.

This chain connects TRBV18 to TRBJ2-2; perhaps TRBD1 as D (6 bases). This CDR3 spans 14 amino acids. Trimming left V 3 bases short and J 1 base short, with 6 bases between. CDR1 KGHSH and CDR2 LQKENI come from the germline V gene. Written as DNA, the CDR3 is TGTGCCAGCTCACCGGGACAGAACACCGGGGAGCTGTTTTTT. It codes for CASSPGQNTGELFF.

CDR3 sequence: CASSLDPSGHQYF. The CDR3 nucleotides read TGCGCCAGCAGCTTGGATCCCTCGGGACACCAGTACTTC. This sequence joins TRBV5-1 and TRBJ2-7, with D tentatively TRBD1 (6 bases). The V gene lost 0 bases and the J gene lost 10 bases, with 14 bases spanning the gap. CDR1 is SGHRS and CDR2 is YFSETQ in the germline V gene. The CDR3 is 13 amino acids.

J is TRBJ2-7 and V is TRBV12-3 or TRBV12-4; D possibly corresponds to TRBD2 (5 bases). V lost 7 bases to trimming and J lost 2 bases, with 12 bases between them. This CDR3 contains 13 residues. The CDR3: CASKEGPTYEQYF. CDR3 DNA sequence: TGTGCCAGCAAAGAGGGCCCTACCTACGAGCAGTACTTC.

The chain couples TRBV19 to TRBJ2-7; D might be TRBD2 (6 bases). V was shortened by 4 bases and J by 6 bases, with 19 bases between the two germline ends. The CDR3 has 15 residues. Germline CDR1 reads LNHDA; CDR2 reads SQIVND (reference sequence). For the CDR3, the DNA is TGTGCCAGTAGTAGAAACGGCGCATCGGGGGTCGAGCAGTACTTC. Amino acid sequence: CASSRNGASGVEQYF. Full variable domain (remainder filled in from reference TRBV19 and TRBJ2-7): DGGITQSPKYLFRKEGQNVTLSCEQNLNHDAMYWYRQDPGQGLRLIYYSQIVNDFQKGDIAEGYSVSREKKESFPLTVTSAQKNPTAFYLCASSRNGASGVEQYFGPGTRLTVT.

This clone came up a few times. The chain uses TRBV18 and TRBJ1-1; D may be TRBD1 (6 bases). V was clipped by 2 bases and J by 1 base, with 11 bases between them. This CDR3 comprises 15 residues. The V gene's germline CDR1 is KGHSH and CDR2 LQKENI. The CDR3 loop is CASSPVTGQNTEAFF. CDR3 in DNA: TGTGCCAGCTCACCAGTCACGGGACAGAACACTGAAGCTTTCTTT.

The chain uses TRBV5-5 and TRBJ2-3; TRBD2 matches 7 bases. Germline loops: CDR1 SGHKS, CDR2 YYEKEE (reference sequence). V was clipped by 4 bases and J by 4 bases; unmatched bases: 9. The CDR3 loop spans 15 amino acids. CDR3 DNA: TGTGCCAGCAGCCGGGGGAGGGAACAAGCAGATACGCAGTATTTT. Translated, it gives CASSRGREQADTQYF.

The genes are TRBV4-3 and TRBJ2-5; D may be TRBD2 (7 bases). CDR3 size: 15 residues. Looked up from germline, CDR1 is LGHNA and CDR2 is YSLEER. Trimming shortened V by 0 bases and J by 4 bases, and 12 bases separated the two germline ends. The CDR3 DNA reads as TGCGCCAGCAGCCAAGATGAGGGAGGGGGAGAGACCCAGTACTTC. Translating gives CASSQDEGGGETQYF.

This clone was counted a single time. Other DNA sequences within the sample encode an identical CDR3. The rearrangement joins TRBV5-1 to TRBJ2-2; 8 bases are a match to TRBD2. This CDR3 has 15 amino acids. CDR1 is SGHRS, CDR2 YFSETQ, per germline. With 4 bases clipped from V and 5 bases from J, the junction kept 7 bases outside the gene matches. The CDR3 DNA is TGCGCCAGCAGCAGTACTAGCGGTCGGACCGGGGAGCTGTTTTTT. It specifies CASSSTSGRTGELFF.

This clone was detected only once. The V call is TRBV5-1, the J call TRBJ1-4; D not resolved. The CDR3 runs to 15 residues. Germline CDR1 is SGHRS and CDR2 is YFSETQ. V was pared by 0 bases and J by 3 bases, with 9 bases between. In DNA form, the CDR3 reads TGCGCCAGCAGCTTGGAACAGAAACCTAATGAAAAACTGTTTTTT. It specifies CASSLEQKPNEKLFF. The variable domain in full, completed from reference TRBV5-1 and TRBJ1-4, reads KAGVTQTPRYLIKTRGQQVTLSCSPISGHRSVSWYQQTPGQGLQFLFEYFSETQRNKGNFPGRFSGRQFSNSRSEMNVSTLELGDSALYLCASSLEQKPNEKLFFGSGTQLSVL.